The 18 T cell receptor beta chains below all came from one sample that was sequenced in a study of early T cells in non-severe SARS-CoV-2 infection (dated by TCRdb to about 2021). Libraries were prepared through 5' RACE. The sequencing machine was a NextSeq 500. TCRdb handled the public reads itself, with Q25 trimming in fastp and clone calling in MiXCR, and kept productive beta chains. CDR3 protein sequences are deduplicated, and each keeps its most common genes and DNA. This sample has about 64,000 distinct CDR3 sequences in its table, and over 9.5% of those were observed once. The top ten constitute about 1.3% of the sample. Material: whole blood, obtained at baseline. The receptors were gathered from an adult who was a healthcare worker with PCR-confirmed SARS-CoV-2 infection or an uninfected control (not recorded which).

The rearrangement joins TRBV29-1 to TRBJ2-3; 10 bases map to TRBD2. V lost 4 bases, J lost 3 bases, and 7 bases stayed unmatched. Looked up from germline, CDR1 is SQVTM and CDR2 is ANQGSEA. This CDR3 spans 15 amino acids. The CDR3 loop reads CSVVGLAGVTDTQYF. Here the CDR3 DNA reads TGCAGCGTTGTAGGTCTAGCGGGGGTGACAGATACGCAGTATTTT.

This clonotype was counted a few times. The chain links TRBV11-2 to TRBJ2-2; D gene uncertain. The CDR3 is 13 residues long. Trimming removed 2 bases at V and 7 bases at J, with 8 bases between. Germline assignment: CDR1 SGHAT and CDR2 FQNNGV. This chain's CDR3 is CASSLYENGELFF. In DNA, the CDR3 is TGTGCCAGCAGCTTATACGAGAACGGGGAGCTGTTTTTT.

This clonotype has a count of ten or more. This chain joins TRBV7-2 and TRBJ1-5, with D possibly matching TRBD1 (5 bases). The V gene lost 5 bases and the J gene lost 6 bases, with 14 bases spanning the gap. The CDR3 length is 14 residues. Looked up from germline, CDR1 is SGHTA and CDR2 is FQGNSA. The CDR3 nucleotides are TGTGCCAGCAGCCTCAACTTCGACAGTCAGCCCCAGCATTTT. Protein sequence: CASSLNFDSQPQHF.

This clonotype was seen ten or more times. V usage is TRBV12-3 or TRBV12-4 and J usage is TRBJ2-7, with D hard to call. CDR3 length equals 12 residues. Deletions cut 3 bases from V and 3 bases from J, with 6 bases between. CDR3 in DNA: TGTGCCAGCAGTTTTAACAGCTACGAGCAGTACTTC. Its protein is CASSFNSYEQYF.

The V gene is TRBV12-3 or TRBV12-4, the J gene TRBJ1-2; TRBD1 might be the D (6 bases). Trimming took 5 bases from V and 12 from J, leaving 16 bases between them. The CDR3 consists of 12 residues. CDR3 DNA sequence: TGTGCCAGCAGTCTCGGACAGACCCAAAACACCTTC. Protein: CASSLGQTQNTF.

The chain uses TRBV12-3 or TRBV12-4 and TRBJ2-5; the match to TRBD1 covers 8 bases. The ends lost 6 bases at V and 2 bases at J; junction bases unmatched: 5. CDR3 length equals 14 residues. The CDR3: CASSPGQDQETQYF. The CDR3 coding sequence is TGTGCCAGCAGCCCGGGACAGGATCAAGAGACCCAGTACTTC.

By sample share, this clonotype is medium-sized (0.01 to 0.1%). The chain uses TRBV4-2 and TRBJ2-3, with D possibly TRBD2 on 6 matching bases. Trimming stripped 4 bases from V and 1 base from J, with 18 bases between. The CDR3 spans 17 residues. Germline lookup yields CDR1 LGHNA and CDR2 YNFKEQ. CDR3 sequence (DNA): TGTGCCAGCAGCCTCGATTTGGGCGGGGATGGCACAGATACGCAGTATTTT. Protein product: CASSLDLGGDGTDTQYF.

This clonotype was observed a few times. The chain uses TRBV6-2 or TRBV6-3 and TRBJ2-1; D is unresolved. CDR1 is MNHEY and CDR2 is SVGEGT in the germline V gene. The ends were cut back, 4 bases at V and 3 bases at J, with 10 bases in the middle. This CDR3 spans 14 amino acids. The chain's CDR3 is CASSSSSFYNEQFF. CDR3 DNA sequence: TGTGCCAGCAGTTCCAGCAGTTTCTACAATGAGCAGTTCTTC.

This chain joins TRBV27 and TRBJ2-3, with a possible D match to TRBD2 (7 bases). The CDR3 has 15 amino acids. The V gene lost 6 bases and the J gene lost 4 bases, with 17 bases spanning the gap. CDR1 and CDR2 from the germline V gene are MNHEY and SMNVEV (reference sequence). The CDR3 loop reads CASRYIGGQADTQYF. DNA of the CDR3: TGTGCCAGCAGATATATCGGGGGGCAGGCAGATACGCAGTATTTT.

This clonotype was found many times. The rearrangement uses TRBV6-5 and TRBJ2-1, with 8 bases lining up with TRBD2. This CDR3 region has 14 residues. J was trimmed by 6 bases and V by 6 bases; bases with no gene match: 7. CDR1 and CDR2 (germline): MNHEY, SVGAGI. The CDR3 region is CASSPRSGSNEQFF. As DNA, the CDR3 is TGTGCCAGCAGCCCACGGAGCGGGAGCAATGAGCAGTTCTTC.

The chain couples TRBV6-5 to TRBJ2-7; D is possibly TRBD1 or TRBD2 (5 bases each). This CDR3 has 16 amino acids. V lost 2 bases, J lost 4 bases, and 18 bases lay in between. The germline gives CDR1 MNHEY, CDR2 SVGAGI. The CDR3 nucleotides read TGTGCCAGCAGTTACGACCCTACTCCGGGACGGTACGAGCAGTACTTC. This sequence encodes CASSYDPTPGRYEQYF.

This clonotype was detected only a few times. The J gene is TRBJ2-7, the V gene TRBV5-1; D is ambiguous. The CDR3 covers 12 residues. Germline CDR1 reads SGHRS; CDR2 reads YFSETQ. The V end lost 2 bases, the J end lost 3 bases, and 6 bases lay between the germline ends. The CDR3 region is CASSLDRYEQYF. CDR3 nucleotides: TGCGCCAGCAGCTTAGACCGCTACGAGCAGTACTTC.

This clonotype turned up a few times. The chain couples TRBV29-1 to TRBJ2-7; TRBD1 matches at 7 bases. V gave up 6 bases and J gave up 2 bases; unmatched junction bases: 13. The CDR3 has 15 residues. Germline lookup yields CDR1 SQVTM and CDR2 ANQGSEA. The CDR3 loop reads CSVSGPGTAPYEQYF. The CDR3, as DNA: TGCAGCGTATCCGGTCCCGGGACAGCTCCCTACGAGCAGTACTTC.

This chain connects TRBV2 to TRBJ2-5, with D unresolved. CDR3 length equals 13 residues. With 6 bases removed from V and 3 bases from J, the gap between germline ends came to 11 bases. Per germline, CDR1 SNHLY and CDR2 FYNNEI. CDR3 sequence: CASSPRREETQYF. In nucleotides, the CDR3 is TGTGCCAGCAGCCCTCGACGGGAAGAGACCCAGTACTTC.

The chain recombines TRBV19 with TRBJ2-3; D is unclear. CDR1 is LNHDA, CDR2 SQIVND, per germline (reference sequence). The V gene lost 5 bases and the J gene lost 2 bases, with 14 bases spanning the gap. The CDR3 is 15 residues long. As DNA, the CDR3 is TGTGCCAGTAGTCCTCACAACGGAAACACAGATACGCAGTATTTT. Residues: CASSPHNGNTDTQYF.

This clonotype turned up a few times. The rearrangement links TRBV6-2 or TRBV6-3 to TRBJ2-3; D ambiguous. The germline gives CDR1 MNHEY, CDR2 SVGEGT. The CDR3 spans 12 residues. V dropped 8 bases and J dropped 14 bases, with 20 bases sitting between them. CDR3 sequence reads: CASRNPDPRLYF. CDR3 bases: TGTGCCAGCCGGAACCCGGACCCCCGGCTGTATTTT.

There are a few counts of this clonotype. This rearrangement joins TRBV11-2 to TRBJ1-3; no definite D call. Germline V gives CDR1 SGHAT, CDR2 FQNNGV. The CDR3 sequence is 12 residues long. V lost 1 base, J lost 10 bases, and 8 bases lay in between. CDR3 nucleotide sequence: TGTGCCAGCAGCTTAGCCCCAATGACCATATATTTT. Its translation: CASSLAPMTIYF. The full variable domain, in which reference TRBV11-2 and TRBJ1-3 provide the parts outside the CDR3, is EAGVAQSPRYKIIEKRQSVAFWCNPISGHATLYWYQQILGQGPKLLIQFQNNGVVDDSQLPKDRFSAERLKGVDSTLKIQPAKLEDSAVYLCASSLAPMTIYFGEGSWLTVV.

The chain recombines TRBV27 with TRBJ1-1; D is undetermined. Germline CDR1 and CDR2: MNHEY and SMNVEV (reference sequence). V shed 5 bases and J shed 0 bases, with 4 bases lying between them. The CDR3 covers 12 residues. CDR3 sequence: CASSTLNTEAFF. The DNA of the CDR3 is TGTGCCAGCAGTACACTGAACACTGAAGCTTTCTTT.